A selection of T cell receptor beta chains follows, all from one sample in a study of blood T cell repertoires in COVID-19. Assay: immunoSEQ multiplex PCR; the TCRdb copy retains only in-frame clones and omits some. Of fewer than 45,000 clones in the sample, around four fifths were seen once. The sequencing input was peripheral blood. Source of these receptors: a man between 50 and 59 years old with active COVID-19. The CDR3 runs from the conserved cysteine through the conserved F or W. D genes are given only for firm matches. Part of the rows lack a size; the others show once, few, many or a class for expanded clones.

j_call: TRBJ1-4; d_call: -; v_call: TRBV27; clone_size: -; cdr3_nt: TGTGCCAGCAGGGGCGGGGCAACTAATGAAAAACTGTTTTTT; cdr3_aa: CASRGGATNEKLFF
j_call: TRBJ2-3; d_call: TRBD2; v_call: TRBV4-2; clone_size: -; cdr3_nt: TGTGCCAGCAGCCAAGCAGCGATGAGCCGGGGGGGGACAGATACGCAGTATTTT; cdr3_aa: CASSQAAMSRGGTDTQYF
j_call: TRBJ1-6; d_call: -; v_call: TRBV11-2; clone_size: -; cdr3_nt: TGTGCCAGCAGCTTCCCAGGGAAGGGTTCACCCCTCCACTTT; cdr3_aa: CASSFPGKGSPLHF
j_call: TRBJ2-7; d_call: -; v_call: TRBV13; clone_size: -; cdr3_nt: TGTGCCAGCAGCTTAGGCCCCAGCAGGGGCGCCTACGAGCAGTACTTC; cdr3_aa: CASSLGPSRGAYEQYF
j_call: TRBJ2-7; d_call: TRBD2; v_call: TRBV5-1; clone_size: -; cdr3_nt: TGCGCCAGCAGCTCCATTAGCGGGCCACCCTACGAGCAGTACTTC; cdr3_aa: CASSSISGPPYEQYF
j_call: TRBJ2-5; d_call: -; v_call: TRBV12-3/TRBV12-4; clone_size: -; cdr3_nt: TGTGCCAGCAGTGGCCGCGGTGGGGCGACCCAGTACTTC; cdr3_aa: CASSGRGGATQYF
j_call: TRBJ2-1; d_call: -; v_call: TRBV3-1/TRBV3-2; clone_size: -; cdr3_nt: TGTGCCAGCAGCCAAAAACAGGGTTCCGATGAGCAGTTCTTC; cdr3_aa: CASSQKQGSDEQFF
j_call: TRBJ1-2; d_call: -; v_call: TRBV6-6; clone_size: once; cdr3_nt: TGTGCCAGCAGTTACCCACTGGGGGGGGACTATGGCTACACCTTC; cdr3_aa: CASSYPLGGDYGYTF
j_call: TRBJ2-5; d_call: TRBD2; v_call: TRBV6-2/TRBV6-3; clone_size: -; cdr3_nt: TGTGCCAGCAGTTACAGGCTAGCGGGGCCCCAAGAGACCCAGTACTTC; cdr3_aa: CASSYRLAGPQETQYF
j_call: TRBJ1-2; d_call: -; v_call: TRBV19; clone_size: -; cdr3_nt: TGTGCCAGTAGTAGCCTGAGCGCCAACCGTGGCTACACCTTC; cdr3_aa: CASSSLSANRGYTF
j_call: TRBJ1-4; d_call: -; v_call: TRBV12-3/TRBV12-4; clone_size: -; cdr3_nt: TGTGCCAGCGGGGGGGACGGCCAAGGGAAACTGTTTTTT; cdr3_aa: CASGGDGQGKLFF
j_call: TRBJ2-7; d_call: TRBD1; v_call: TRBV29-1; clone_size: -; cdr3_nt: TGCAGCATCACCCGGGACAGGGGCGGCGAGCAGTACTTC; cdr3_aa: CSITRDRGGEQYF
j_call: TRBJ1-5; d_call: -; v_call: TRBV12-3/TRBV12-4; clone_size: -; cdr3_nt: TGTGCCAGCAGCAACCAGAATCAGCCCCAGCATTTT; cdr3_aa: CASSNQNQPQHF
j_call: TRBJ2-3; d_call: -; v_call: TRBV7-2; clone_size: -; cdr3_nt: TGTGCCAGCAGCTTAGGAGTTGGTACGCAGTATTTT; cdr3_aa: CASSLGVGTQYF
j_call: TRBJ2-3; d_call: TRBD2; v_call: TRBV3-1/TRBV3-2; clone_size: -; cdr3_nt: TGTGCCAGCGGGGAGCGGGGGGCGACAGATACGCAGTATTTT; cdr3_aa: CASGERGATDTQYF
j_call: TRBJ2-7; d_call: -; v_call: TRBV3-1/TRBV3-2; clone_size: -; cdr3_nt: TGTGCCAGCAGCCCCCCGATTGGGGAGATCTACGAGCAGTACTTC; cdr3_aa: CASSPPIGEIYEQYF
j_call: TRBJ1-2; d_call: -; v_call: TRBV12-5; clone_size: medium-sized; cdr3_nt: TGTGCTAGTGGTTTGGTACAAAACATCTATGGCTACACCTTC; cdr3_aa: CASGLVQNIYGYTF
j_call: TRBJ2-1; d_call: TRBD2; v_call: TRBV12-3/TRBV12-4; clone_size: -; cdr3_nt: TGTGCCAGCAGCCTTGGGCGGGGGGAGCAGTTCTTC; cdr3_aa: CASSLGRGEQFF
j_call: TRBJ1-2; d_call: -; v_call: TRBV12-3/TRBV12-4; clone_size: -; cdr3_nt: TGTGCCAGCAGTTTTGACAGCTATGGCTACACCTTC; cdr3_aa: CASSFDSYGYTF
j_call: TRBJ1-2; d_call: -; v_call: TRBV27; clone_size: -; cdr3_nt: TGTGCCAGCAGTCCGTCGGAAGGGAGGATTGGCTACACCTTC; cdr3_aa: CASSPSEGRIGYTF
j_call: TRBJ2-3; d_call: -; v_call: TRBV12-3/TRBV12-4; clone_size: -; cdr3_nt: TGTGCCAGCAGTACAGGACCGGGAGATACGCAGTATTTT; cdr3_aa: CASSTGPGDTQYF
j_call: TRBJ2-2; d_call: TRBD1; v_call: TRBV28; clone_size: -; cdr3_nt: TGTGCCAGCAGTTTCATATCACAGGGGCAATCGGGCGGGGAGCTGTTTTTT; cdr3_aa: CASSFISQGQSGGELFF
j_call: TRBJ1-5; d_call: -; v_call: TRBV19; clone_size: few; cdr3_nt: TGTGCCAGTAGTCCTACAGGGTGGAGCAATCAGCCCCAGCATTTT; cdr3_aa: CASSPTGWSNQPQHF
j_call: TRBJ2-3; d_call: -; v_call: TRBV19; clone_size: -; cdr3_nt: TGTGCCAGCCTCTGGAACCAGGGTGGCCCAGATACGCAGTATTTT; cdr3_aa: CASLWNQGGPDTQYF
j_call: TRBJ2-2; d_call: TRBD2; v_call: TRBV11-2; clone_size: -; cdr3_nt: TGTGCCAGCAGCTTATCGCCCAGCGGGGGGAATTTAGCCGGGGAGCTGTTTTTT; cdr3_aa: CASSLSPSGGNLAGELFF
j_call: TRBJ2-1; d_call: -; v_call: TRBV5-1; clone_size: -; cdr3_nt: TGCGCCAGCAGCTCGGGGGTTCTTAATGAGCAGTTCTTC; cdr3_aa: CASSSGVLNEQFF
j_call: TRBJ2-1; d_call: -; v_call: TRBV12-3/TRBV12-4; clone_size: once; cdr3_nt: TGTGCCAGCAGTTTACTAGGGGTAGATGAGCAGTTCTTC; cdr3_aa: CASSLLGVDEQFF
j_call: TRBJ2-5; d_call: TRBD1; v_call: TRBV5-1; clone_size: -; cdr3_nt: TGCGCCAGCAGTCTAGAGGGGGCCCAAGAGACCCAGTACTTC; cdr3_aa: CASSLEGAQETQYF
j_call: TRBJ2-5; d_call: -; v_call: TRBV19; clone_size: -; cdr3_nt: TGTGCCAGTAGTACGGGGAGGGAGACCCAGTACTTC; cdr3_aa: CASSTGRETQYF
j_call: TRBJ1-4; d_call: TRBD1; v_call: TRBV9; clone_size: -; cdr3_nt: TGTGCCAGCAGCGCCGGTCCGGGACAGGCCGCAACTAATGAAAAACTGTTTTTT; cdr3_aa: CASSAGPGQAATNEKLFF
j_call: TRBJ1-2; d_call: TRBD1; v_call: TRBV7-6; clone_size: -; cdr3_nt: TGTGCCAGCAGCCCCACCGGGACAGCTAACTATGGCTACACCTTC; cdr3_aa: CASSPTGTANYGYTF
j_call: TRBJ1-1; d_call: TRBD1; v_call: TRBV6-6; clone_size: -; cdr3_nt: TGTGCCAGCAGTTACTTAGGGGGCGGAATGAACACTGAAGCTTTCTTT; cdr3_aa: CASSYLGGGMNTEAFF
j_call: TRBJ2-2; d_call: -; v_call: TRBV9; clone_size: -; cdr3_nt: TGTGCCAGCAGCGTAGCAGGGGGGCACACCGGGGAGCTGTTTTTT; cdr3_aa: CASSVAGGHTGELFF